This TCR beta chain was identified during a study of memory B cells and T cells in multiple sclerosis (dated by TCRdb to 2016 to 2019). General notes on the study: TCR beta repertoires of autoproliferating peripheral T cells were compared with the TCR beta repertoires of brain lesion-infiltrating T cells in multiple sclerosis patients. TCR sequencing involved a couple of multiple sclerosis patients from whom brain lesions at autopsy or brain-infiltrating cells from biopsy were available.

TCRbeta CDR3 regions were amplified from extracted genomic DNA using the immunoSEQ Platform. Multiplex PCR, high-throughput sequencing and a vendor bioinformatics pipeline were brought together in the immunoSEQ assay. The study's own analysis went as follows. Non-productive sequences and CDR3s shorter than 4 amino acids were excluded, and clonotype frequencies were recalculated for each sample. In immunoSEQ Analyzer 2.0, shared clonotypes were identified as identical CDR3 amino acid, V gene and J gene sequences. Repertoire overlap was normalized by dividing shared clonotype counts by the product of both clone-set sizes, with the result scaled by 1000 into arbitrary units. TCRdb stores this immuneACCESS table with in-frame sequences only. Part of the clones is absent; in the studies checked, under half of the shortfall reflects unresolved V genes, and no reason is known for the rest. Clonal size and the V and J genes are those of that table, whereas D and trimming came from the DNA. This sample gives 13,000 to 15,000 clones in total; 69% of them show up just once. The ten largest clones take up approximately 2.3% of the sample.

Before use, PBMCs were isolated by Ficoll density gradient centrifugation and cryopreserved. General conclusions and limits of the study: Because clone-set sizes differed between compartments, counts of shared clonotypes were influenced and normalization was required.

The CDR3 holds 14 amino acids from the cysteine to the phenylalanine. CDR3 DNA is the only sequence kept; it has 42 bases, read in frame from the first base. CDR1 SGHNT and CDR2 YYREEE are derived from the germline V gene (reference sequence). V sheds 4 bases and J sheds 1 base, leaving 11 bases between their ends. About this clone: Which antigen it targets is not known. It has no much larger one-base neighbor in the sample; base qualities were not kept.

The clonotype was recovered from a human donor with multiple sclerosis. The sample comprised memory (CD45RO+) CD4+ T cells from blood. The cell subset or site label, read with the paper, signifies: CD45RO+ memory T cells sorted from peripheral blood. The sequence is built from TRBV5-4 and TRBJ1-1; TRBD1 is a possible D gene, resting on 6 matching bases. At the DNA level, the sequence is TGTGCCAGCAGCAGGGTACAGGGGAACACTGAAGCTTTCTTT. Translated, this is CASSRVQGNTEAFF.